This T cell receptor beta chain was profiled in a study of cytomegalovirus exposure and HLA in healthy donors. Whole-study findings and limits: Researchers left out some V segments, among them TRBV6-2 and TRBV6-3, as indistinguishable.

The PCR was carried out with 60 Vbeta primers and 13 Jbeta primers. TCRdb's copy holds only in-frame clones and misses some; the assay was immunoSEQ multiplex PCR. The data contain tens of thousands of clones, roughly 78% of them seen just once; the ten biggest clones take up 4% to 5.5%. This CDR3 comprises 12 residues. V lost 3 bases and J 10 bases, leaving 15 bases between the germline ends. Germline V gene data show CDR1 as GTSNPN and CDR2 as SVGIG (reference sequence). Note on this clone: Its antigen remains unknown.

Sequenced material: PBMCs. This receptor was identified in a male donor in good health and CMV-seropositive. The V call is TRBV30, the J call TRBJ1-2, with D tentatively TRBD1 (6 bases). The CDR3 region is CAWSTDRPDYTF. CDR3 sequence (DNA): TGTGCCTGGAGCACAGACAGGCCAGACTACACCTTC.